This T cell receptor beta chain is drawn from a study of response to subunit inactivated influenza vaccine (dated by TCRdb to the late 2010s). Describing the broader study: Deep quantitative profiling of the T cell receptor repertoire was used in the study to follow responses to a trivalent subunit inactivated influenza vaccine. The research as a whole found: The authors suggested that each seasonal influenza vaccination may recruit only a limited number of new T cells.

The library was produced with RT-PCR. The instrument was an Illumina HiSeq 2500. TCRdb cleaned the public reads at Q25 with fastp, built clones with MiXCR and kept in-frame beta chains. Under each unique CDR3 protein, matching rows form one entry showing the most common genes and DNA. This sample comprises more than 700,000 distinct CDR3 sequences, approximately 21% of them detected only once. The biggest ten clones account for about 9.4% of the sample. The CDR3 spans 17 residues, from the cysteine through the phenylalanine. Only the CDR3 portion is preserved as DNA: 51 bases, with reading frame beginning at the first base. Trimmed from V: 4 bases; trimmed from J: 1 base; junction bases lacking a gene match: 7. The germline V gene encodes CDR1 KGHDR and CDR2 SFDVKD. Comments on this clonotype: The target of this receptor is not known. No clone much larger than this one lies a single base away; base qualities are absent.

The rearrangement combines TRBV24-1 with TRBJ2-5, with 11 bases aligning to TRBD2. The sequences come from PBMCs from blood, collected about 5 days after vaccination. The source of this sequence is a man aged 50-59 years who received an inactivated influenza vaccine. Donor details come from another sample of the same person, matched by shared clones. The CDR3 protein: CATSDPKLAGVQETQYF. The DNA reads TGTGCCACCAGTGACCCAAAACTAGCGGGGGTCCAAGAGACCCAGTACTTC.